This T cell receptor beta chain emerged from a study of blood T cell repertoires in COVID-19. Study context: Acute-phase and convalescent COVID-19 samples originated in the United States, Italy and Spain.

Per the study methods: Amplified reference gene primers provided the basis for estimating nucleated cell counts. Sequenced by immunoSEQ multiplex PCR; TCRdb stores in-frame clones only, minus some. D and trimming were read from the DNA, whereas the V and J calls and clone size are those reported in that table. This table holds approximately 6,600 clones, more than 80% found once. Germline V gives CDR1 MDHEN, CDR2 SYDVKM. CDR3 length: 11 amino acids. J was trimmed by 11 bases and V by 7 bases; bases with no gene match: 4. The chain recombines TRBV28 with TRBJ1-1, with 10 bases fitting TRBD1. This sequence was found in a man older than 75 with active COVID-19. Sample: peripheral blood. Here the CDR3 reads CASKTGGKAFF. CDR3 bases: TGTGCCAGCAAGACAGGGGGCAAGGCTTTCTTT. Together with reference TRBV28 and TRBJ1-1, the CDR3 gives the full variable domain: DVKVTQSSRYLVKRTGEKVFLECVQDMDHENMFWYRQDPGLGLRLIYFSYDVKMKEKGDIPEGYSVSREKKERFSLILESASTNQTSMYLCASKTGGKAFFGQGTRLTVV.